A selection of T cell receptor beta chains follows, all from one sample in a study of T cell responses to AZD1222 COVID-19 vaccine. The method was immunoSEQ multiplex PCR; TCRdb's version includes in-frame clones alone and lacks a portion of them. Among some 120,000 clones listed, just over 90% were seen once. The sample here was peripheral blood, taken on day 0 of AZD1222 vaccination. The receptor set was obtained from an adult in good health. Each CDR3 is given without its conserved first and last residue. A D gene is named only where the DNA matches it firmly. Rows give clone size only sometimes, using once, few, many, or a class for an expanded clone.

cdr3_aa v_call clone_size d_call
ASSPRQVSGNTIY TRBV18 . .
ASSVGLDRVGGYT TRBV9 . TRBD1
ASSEFQVPVTEAF TRBV6-1 . .
ASSPHPDPAAEAF TRBV9 once .
ATSVGGRNEQF TRBV24-1 . .
ASSSGPVAGQGFTPLH TRBV5-4 . TRBD1
ASSLFGGGMSYEQY TRBV5-5 . .
ASSPMIRRVRPKHIKETQY TRBV18 . .
SAEGGSYNEQF TRBV29-1 once .
AVGVMHGYT TRBV28 once .
ASSERTSGVQETQY TRBV2 . TRBD2
ASRTGSQHSPLH TRBV28 . .
AISESGGGSYNEQF TRBV10-3 . .
ASSPTAGYEQY TRBV19 . .
ASSSPRGVAGPFTGELF TRBV7-9 . TRBD2
ASSLVRIQLYNEQF TRBV7-9 . .
ATSRGRDRFTGELF TRBV15 . TRBD1
ASSSWSGKDTGELF TRBV7-3 once .
ASGLARYNEQF TRBV2 once TRBD2
ASSFRGGTEAF TRBV5-1 . .
ASSPFAIDDEQF TRBV27 . .
ASSPGGYTEAF TRBV6-5 . .
ASSEQGYSGNTIY TRBV11-2 . .
AWSADRYEQY TRBV30 . .
ASRLTGGNTEAF TRBV7-9 . TRBD1
ASSLDTQY TRBV7-9 . .
ASSLNGKGLGTDTQY TRBV5-1 . .
ASRRTGEETQY TRBV14 . TRBD1
ASSSRPKNTEAF TRBV9 . .
ASSWGVRQGEGYT TRBV5-5 . TRBD1
ASSLGMGLANYGYT TRBV7-9 . .
ASSLVDGIGWQDNQPQH TRBV7-9 . .
ASIPSGLAGDTQY TRBV28 . TRBD2
ASRQGASYNSPLH TRBV19 . TRBD1
ASSFDSLTEAF TRBV5-6 . .
ASSFTRLGGVDTQY TRBV28 . .
ASSSGNYGYT TRBV6-5 . .
ASGERRYGYT TRBV28 . .
ASSAGTSGLEQY TRBV5-1 once TRBD2
ASSLFAGSLSDTQY TRBV27 few .
ASSQGQSFKVVEGAF TRBV3-1/TRBV3-2 few .
ASSTRTPEQY TRBV11-2 . .